One sample yielded the 16 T cell receptor beta chains listed below, sequenced in a study of molecular identifiers for immune sequencing clone quantification. Via MiXCR, TCRdb re-called the PCR reads, giving one row per CDR3 protein. The sample lists about 630,000 distinct CDR3 sequences; around 25% were seen once. Sequencing used naive CD8+ T cells from blood, with Jurkat cell RNA spiked in. The subset here: FACS-sorted CD8+CD4-CCR7+CD45RA+ naive T cells. All receptors derive from a human donor in good health. Some libraries in this study had Jurkat cell RNA spiked in.

This clonotype showed up many times. V and J are TRBV6-6 and TRBJ1-5; the D is unclear. V was shortened by 11 bases and J by 4 bases, with 15 bases between the two germline ends. Germline V gene lookup returns CDR1 MNHNY and CDR2 SVGAGI (reference sequence). The length of the CDR3 is 13 residues. The CDR3 DNA follows: TGTGCCTGTTCGCTCGACTTAAATCAGCCCCAGCATTTT. Its translation: CACSLDLNQPQHF.

Note on this clonotype: Possible read error: a much larger clone is one base away. The chain is built from TRBV6-5 and TRBJ2-1, with a weak D call TRBD1 (6 bases). CDR1 is MNHEY and CDR2 is SVGAGI in the germline V gene. This CDR3 is built from 15 residues. This CDR3 is CASRPGVSSYNERFF. The CDR3 region has the DNA TGTGCCAGCAGGCCAGGGGTTTCATCCTACAATGAGCGGTTCTTC.

This clonotype was counted ten times or more. This rearrangement joins TRBV4-1 to TRBJ1-5; unclear D gene. Between the trimmed V and J ends, which lost 0 bases and 6 bases, there was a span of 15 bases. Per the germline V gene, CDR1 is MGHRA and CDR2 is YSYEKL. The length of the CDR3 is 16 residues. In DNA, the CDR3 is TGCGCCAGCAGCCAAGATGGAGCCTTACCCGGTCAGCCCCAGCATTTT. Translating gives CASSQDGALPGQPQHF.

Concerning this clonotype itself: A single base separates this from a much larger clone, so it may be a read error. The gene calls are TRBV6-2 or TRBV6-3 and TRBJ2-7; D is uncertain. Trimming left V 0 bases short and J 5 bases short, with 8 bases between. Germline CDR1 reads MNHEY; CDR2 reads SVGEGT. The CDR3 has 13 amino acids. CDR3 in amino acids: CASSYSIRHEQYF. In nucleotides, the CDR3 is TGTGCCAGCAGTTACTCGATCCGGCACGAGCAGTACTTC.

This clonotype occurred a few times. The chain employs TRBV7-9 and TRBJ1-1; D might be TRBD1 (6 bases). V lost 8 bases to trimming and J lost 3 bases, with 19 bases between them. This CDR3 spans 15 amino acids. CDR1 and CDR2 from the germline V gene are SEHNR and FQNEAQ (reference sequence). The CDR3, as DNA: TGTGCCAGCTCAGGAGATAGCGGGGGGCACACTGAAGCTTTCTTT. Protein: CASSGDSGGHTEAFF.

The chain links TRBV28 to TRBJ1-2; D not certain. Trimming stripped 4 bases from V and 4 bases from J, with 13 bases between. In germline, CDR1 is MDHEN, CDR2 SYDVKM. The CDR3 is made up of 14 amino acids. The CDR3 is CASSSAPSFYGYTF. As DNA, the CDR3 is TGTGCCAGCAGTTCCGCCCCCAGCTTCTATGGCTACACCTTC.

This clonotype was detected only once. A much larger clone is a single base away; this may be a read error. This rearrangement joins TRBV12-3 or TRBV12-4 to TRBJ2-5; a weak D match, TRBD2 (5 bases). The V and J ends lost 7 bases and 8 bases respectively, with 14 bases between them. The CDR3 length is 12 residues. As DNA, the CDR3 is TGTGCCAGCAAAAATCCAGCGGAAACCCAGTACTTC. Protein: CASKNPAETQYF.

The chain links TRBV30 to TRBJ2-7, with D uncertain. The CDR3 covers 14 residues. Germline V gene data show CDR1 as GTSNPN and CDR2 as SVGIG (reference sequence). With 3 bases removed from V and 6 bases from J, the gap between germline ends came to 18 bases. This CDR3 reads CAWSSGVGLGEQYF. The CDR3 nucleotides read TGTGCCTGGAGCTCGGGTGTGGGCCTAGGCGAGCAGTACTTC.

This clonotype showed up many times. The chain is built from TRBV25-1 and TRBJ2-5; perhaps TRBD2 as D (6 bases). The CDR3 is 11 amino acids. Trimming left V 10 bases short and J 5 bases short, with 11 bases between. The germline CDR1 and CDR2 sequences are MGHDK and SYGVNS. CDR3 in amino acids: CATSSGETQYF. CDR3 sequence (DNA): TGTGCCACCTCGAGCGGGGAGACCCAGTACTTC.

This rearrangement joins TRBV19 to TRBJ1-5; weak D call: TRBD1 (6 bases). V was trimmed by 1 base and J by 5 bases, leaving 12 bases between them. This CDR3 comprises 15 residues. Germline V gives CDR1 LNHDA, CDR2 SQIVND (reference sequence). The DNA for the CDR3 is TGTGCCAGTAGTATAGGACAGGTAATCTATCAGCCCCAGCATTTT. It yields the protein CASSIGQVIYQPQHF.

This clonotype came up once. The chain carries TRBV13 and TRBJ2-3, with D possibly being TRBD1 (6 bases). Germline lookup yields CDR1 PRHDT and CDR2 FYEKMQ (reference sequence). Trimming stripped 4 bases from V and 8 bases from J, with 16 bases between. The CDR3 contains 14 residues. This CDR3 reads CASSSNRELGTQYF. Here the CDR3 DNA reads TGTGCCAGCAGCTCGAACAGGGAATTGGGTACGCAGTATTTT.

This clonotype was found a few times. At one boundary the junction diverges from the germline segment, which might be a read error. The chain recombines TRBV27 with TRBJ2-1; 7 bases map to TRBD1. Germline V CDR1 and CDR2: MNHEY, SMNVEV (reference sequence). This CDR3 region has 12 residues. CDR3: CASSSQQGLGFF. CDR3 bases: TGTGCCAGCAGTTCTCAACAGGGGCTTGGTTTTTTC.

This clonotype has a count of ten or more. The chain uses TRBV5-5 and TRBJ2-7, with D possibly being TRBD2 (7 bases). CDR3 length: 16 amino acids. The germline gives CDR1 SGHKS, CDR2 YYEKEE (reference sequence). V was pared by 4 bases and J by 5 bases, with 22 bases between. The CDR3 DNA follows: TGTGCCAGCAGCCTGGACAGTAGCGGGTTTTTTGACGAGCAGTACTTC. It encodes CASSLDSSGFFDEQYF.

At least ten counts were recorded for this clonotype. The genes are TRBV13 and TRBJ2-7; D is uncertain. Per germline, CDR1 PRHDT and CDR2 FYEKMQ (reference sequence). This CDR3 spans 14 amino acids. Deletions cut 2 bases from V and 4 bases from J, with 12 bases between. Here the CDR3 DNA reads TGTGCCAGCAGCTTAAGAGGATGGGGTTACGAGCAGTACTTC. It is translated as CASSLRGWGYEQYF.

Turning to this clonotype: With a much larger clone just one base away, this may be a read error. The chain combines TRBV6-6 with TRBJ2-5; 7 bases are a match to TRBD1. The germline V gene has CDR1 MNHNY and CDR2 SVGAGI (reference sequence). The CDR3 spans 16 residues. CDR3 residues: CGSSYLSGTVAETQYF. Written as DNA, the CDR3 is TGTGGCAGCAGTTATCTGTCCGGGACAGTTGCCGAGACCCAGTACTTC.

This clonotype was detected a few times. The chain has TRBV11-2 and TRBJ2-2, with 14 bases matching TRBD2. The ends lost 5 bases at V and 6 bases at J; junction bases unmatched: 11. The germline V gene encodes CDR1 SGHAT and CDR2 FQNNGV. The CDR3 totals 18 residues. The CDR3 region has the DNA TGTGCCAGCAGCCCGCGGACTAGCGGGAGGTTTCTTCCCGGGGAGCTGTTTTTT. Residues: CASSPRTSGRFLPGELFF.